One sample yielded the 32 T cell receptor beta chains listed below, sequenced in a study of CD8 T cells in ankylosing spondylitis (dated by TCRdb to 2016 to 2017). Library preparation used 5' RACE. Sequencing used an Illumina HiSeq 2500. Through fastp at Q25 and MiXCR, TCRdb rebuilt clones from the public reads, retaining in-frame beta chains. Each entry merges the rows of one CDR3 protein and shows their most common DNA and genes. This sample gives roughly 250,000 distinct CDR3 sequences in total; under 12% of them show up just once. The ten largest clones capture about 2.8% of the sample. Sequencing was carried out using blood, either unsorted or a sorted T cell fraction (not recorded which). Every receptor here comes from a male donor with ankylosing spondylitis or in good health (not recorded which).

The V and J genes are TRBV20-1 and TRBJ2-2, with D perhaps being TRBD1 or TRBD2 (5 bases each). The germline V gene encodes CDR1 DFQATT and CDR2 SNEGSKA (reference sequence). CDR3 size: 13 residues. Trimming removed 5 bases from V and 4 bases from J, with 11 bases in between. The CDR3 protein is CSAGDGGTGELFF. CDR3 sequence (DNA): TGCAGTGCTGGGGACGGTGGCACCGGGGAGCTGTTTTTT.

Ten or more counts support this clonotype. The CDR3 nucleotides are TGCAGCGTTGCGACAGGGGGGGGTAACTATGGCTACACCTTC. This codes for CSVATGGGNYGYTF. V is TRBV29-1 and J is TRBJ1-2; 9 positions agree with TRBD1. V trimming: 4 bases; J trimming: 1 base; junction bases outside the gene matches: 4. This CDR3 has 14 residues. Germline V gene sequence: CDR1 SQVTM, CDR2 ANQGSEA.

This clonotype has more than one count but fewer than ten. V usage is TRBV30 and J usage is TRBJ1-4, with 8 positions matching TRBD1. This CDR3 has 14 amino acids. V shed 2 bases and J 10 bases; nucleotides not matched to a gene: 9. The V gene's germline CDR1 is GTSNPN and CDR2 SVGIG (reference sequence). CDR3 protein: CAWSPRTGWGKLFF. CDR3 in DNA: TGTGCCTGGAGTCCCCGGACAGGGTGGGGAAAACTGTTTTTT.

This clonotype was seen repeatedly, ten times or more. The rearrangement links TRBV29-1 to TRBJ2-3; 10 positions match TRBD2. The CDR3 has 13 residues. Unmatched junction bases numbered 4, after V lost 5 bases and J lost 5 bases. Germline V gene data show CDR1 as SQVTM and CDR2 as ANQGSEA. CDR3 DNA sequence: TGCAGCGTTCTAGCGGGAGTAATAGATACGCAGTATTTT. Translation gives CSVLAGVIDTQYF.

Many counts were recorded for this clonotype. The CDR3 DNA follows: TGCAGTGCTCACACGGGCTTTGAAGGCGGGGAGCTGTTTTTT. Encoded protein: CSAHTGFEGGELFF. The chain recombines TRBV20-1 with TRBJ2-2; D remains unclear. The germline V gene has CDR1 DFQATT and CDR2 SNEGSKA (reference sequence). The CDR3 sequence is 14 residues long. Trimming stripped 5 bases from V and 7 bases from J, with 17 bases between.

This clonotype was counted ten times or more. The V gene is TRBV10-3, the J gene TRBJ1-1; D call uncertain. This CDR3 region has 14 residues. The germline gives CDR1 ENHRY, CDR2 SYGVKD. Trimming stripped 0 bases from V and 1 base from J, with 6 bases between. CDR3 in DNA: TGTGCCATCAGTGAGTCAGGAAGGAACACTGAAGCTTTCTTT. Amino acid sequence: CAISESGRNTEAFF.

This chain uses TRBV3-1 with TRBJ2-7; the match to TRBD2 covers 7 bases. CDR3 length equals 15 residues. J gave up 7 bases and V 4 bases, and 13 bases lay outside the gene matches. The germline V gene encodes CDR1 LGHDT and CDR2 YNNKEL (reference sequence). Here the CDR3 reads CASSPPLAVFGEQYF. In nucleotides, the CDR3 is TGTGCCAGCAGCCCGCCTCTAGCGGTTTTTGGAGAGCAGTACTTC.

A note on this clonotype: A read error is possible here, since a much larger clone lies one base away. The V gene is TRBV30, the J gene TRBJ2-7; D possibly corresponds to TRBD2 (5 bases). V lost 0 bases, J lost 2 bases, and 11 bases lay in between. The CDR3 is made up of 14 amino acids. Germline V lookup: CDR1 GTSNPN, CDR2 SVGIG (reference sequence). For the CDR3, the DNA is TGTGCCTGGAGTGTGTCTAGCTGGCCCTACGAGCAGTACTTC. This gives the protein CAWSVSSWPYEQYF.

This clonotype appeared a few times. The chain employs TRBV11-3 and TRBJ2-2, with D possibly being TRBD2 (7 bases). The CDR3 loop spans 15 amino acids. The V gene lost 0 bases and the J gene lost 6 bases, with 11 bases spanning the gap. CDR1 and CDR2 from the germline V gene are SGHNT and YENEEA. The CDR3 region is CASSLEGGPSGELFF. The CDR3 nucleotides read TGTGCCAGCAGCTTAGAGGGGGGGCCTTCCGGGGAGCTGTTTTTT.

This clonotype was counted ten times or more. The rearrangement uses TRBV20-1 and TRBJ2-5; D may be TRBD1 or TRBD2 (5 bases each). The CDR3 sequence is 12 residues long. Germline CDR1 DFQATT, CDR2 SNEGSKA (reference sequence). Trimming shortened V by 5 bases and J by 7 bases, and 14 bases separated the two germline ends. CDR3 residues: CSARPGLVTQYF. CDR3 DNA sequence: TGCAGTGCTCGTCCGGGGCTGGTGACCCAGTACTTC.

The table lists this clonotype with a few counts. The V and J genes are TRBV6-2 or TRBV6-3 and TRBJ2-1; D is perhaps TRBD2 (5 bases). CDR1 MNHEY and CDR2 SVGEGT come from the germline V gene. CDR3 size: 16 residues. Trimming shortened V by 7 bases and J by 1 base, and 17 bases separated the two germline ends. CDR3 sequence reads: CASIRSGPGSYNEQFF. As DNA, the CDR3 is TGTGCCAGCATCAGGTCCGGGCCGGGGTCCTACAATGAGCAGTTCTTC.

This clonotype was detected many times. The chain joins TRBV28 to TRBJ2-5, with D unclear. Trimming cost V 6 bases and J 2 bases, with 4 bases left between them. The CDR3 runs 11 residues. Germline lookup yields CDR1 MDHEN and CDR2 SYDVKM. The CDR3 spells CASRTQETQYF. CDR3 nucleotides: TGTGCCAGCAGGACACAAGAGACCCAGTACTTC.

The chain recombines TRBV20-1 with TRBJ1-2; the match to TRBD1 covers 9 bases. The germline gives CDR1 DFQATT, CDR2 SNEGSKA (reference sequence). The ends lost 1 base at V and 2 bases at J; junction bases unmatched: 2. The CDR3 loop spans 14 amino acids. Here the CDR3 reads CSARGTGANYGYTF. The DNA of the CDR3 is TGCAGTGCTAGAGGGACAGGGGCCAACTATGGCTACACCTTC.

Many counts were recorded for this clonotype. The chain carries TRBV5-1 and TRBJ2-3; D is unclear. The length of the CDR3 is 13 residues. Germline V gene lookup returns CDR1 SGHRS and CDR2 YFSETQ. The V and J ends lost 4 bases and 11 bases respectively, with 17 bases between them. The CDR3 DNA is TGCGCCAGCAGCACAGCGCTAGACGGAGAGCAGTATTTT. It encodes CASSTALDGEQYF.

CDR3 in DNA: TGTGCCAGCAGCCACGGGACAGGGGGTTTGGTCCAGTTCTTC. Encoded protein: CASSHGTGGLVQFF. J is TRBJ2-1 and V is TRBV6-1; TRBD1 agrees at 11 bases. CDR3 length: 14 amino acids. The ends lost 6 bases at V and 13 bases at J; junction bases unmatched: 11. The germline CDR1 and CDR2 sequences are MNHNS and SASEGT.

This clonotype has at least ten counts. The chain carries TRBV14 and TRBJ2-1; TRBD2 agrees at 8 bases. In germline, CDR1 is SGHDN, CDR2 FVKESK. Unmatched junction bases numbered 9, after V lost 1 base and J lost 1 base. CDR3 length: 18 residues. The CDR3 reads CASSQGGGPLTSYNEQFF. The CDR3 nucleotides read TGTGCCAGCAGCCAAGGCGGGGGGCCTTTGACGTCCTACAATGAGCAGTTCTTC.

The sample holds many counts of this clonotype. The CDR3 coding sequence is TGTGCCAGCAGTTTAAGGGGCTACTCCTACGAGCAGTACTTC. Protein sequence: CASSLRGYSYEQYF. This sequence joins TRBV28 and TRBJ2-7, with a weak D call TRBD1 (5 bases). The CDR3 is made up of 14 amino acids. Per the germline V gene, CDR1 is MDHEN and CDR2 is SYDVKM. V lost 2 bases and J 0 bases, leaving 8 bases between the germline ends. The full variable domain, its missing parts supplied by reference TRBV28 and TRBJ2-7, is DVKVTQSSRYLVKRTGEKVFLECVQDMDHENMFWYRQDPGLGLRLIYFSYDVKMKEKGDIPEGYSVSREKKERFSLILESASTNQTSMYLCASSLRGYSYEQYFGPGTRLTVT.

This clonotype occurred many times. CDR3 residues: CSVVADSTDTQYF. The CDR3 nucleotides are TGCAGCGTTGTAGCGGACAGCACAGATACGCAGTATTTT. This chain uses TRBV29-1 with TRBJ2-3; D is perhaps TRBD2 (6 bases). Trimming removed 4 bases at V and 0 bases at J, with 8 bases between. The germline CDR1 and CDR2 sequences are SQVTM and ANQGSEA. This CDR3 has 13 amino acids.

The chain couples TRBV12-5 to TRBJ2-3; the match to TRBD1 covers 9 bases. Germline assignment: CDR1 LGHNT and CDR2 FRNRAP. The V gene end was trimmed by 2 bases and the J gene end by 6 bases; junction bases not matched to a gene: 6. The CDR3 consists of 15 residues. CDR3 sequence reads: CASGLWDRDYDTQYF. CDR3 nucleotide sequence: TGTGCTAGTGGTTTGTGGGACAGGGACTACGATACGCAGTATTTT.

The chain recombines TRBV7-2 with TRBJ2-5, with D perhaps TRBD1 or TRBD2 (6 bases each). Germline V lookup: CDR1 SGHTA, CDR2 FQGNSA. This CDR3 has 16 amino acids. V gave up 5 bases and J gave up 5 bases, with 21 bases separating them. CDR3 sequence reads: CASSSLRGPGIETQYF. CDR3 sequence (DNA): TGTGCCAGCAGCAGTCTCCGGGGGCCGGGTATCGAGACCCAGTACTTC.

Many counts were recorded for this clonotype. The chain is built from TRBV6-1 and TRBJ2-1, with a weak D call TRBD1 (6 bases). CDR1 is MNHNS, CDR2 SASEGT, per germline. V was shortened by 7 bases and J by 3 bases, with 10 bases between the two germline ends. This CDR3 spans 13 amino acids. In DNA, the CDR3 is TGTGCCAGCATCCCGGACAGCTACAATGAGCAGTTCTTC. It codes for CASIPDSYNEQFF.

This clonotype was counted ten times or more. The CDR3 region is CASSQEAGPPLGNEQFF. DNA for the CDR3: TGTGCCAGCAGCCAAGAAGCGGGCCCCCCCCTGGGCAATGAGCAGTTCTTC. The V call is TRBV3-1, the J call TRBJ2-1; perhaps TRBD2 as D (6 bases). The CDR3 loop spans 17 amino acids. The V gene lost 0 bases and the J gene lost 6 bases, with 18 bases spanning the gap. CDR1 and CDR2 from the germline V gene are LGHDT and YNNKEL (reference sequence).

This clonotype was observed at least ten times. The genes are TRBV20-1 and TRBJ2-7, with 8 bases matching TRBD1. The CDR3 runs 13 residues. V was pared by 6 bases and J by 5 bases, with 9 bases of the junction left unmatched. Germline V gene sequence: CDR1 DFQATT, CDR2 SNEGSKA (reference sequence). As DNA, the CDR3 is TGCAGTGCCGCAGGGGGCGCGTTAGACGAGCAGTACTTC. Amino acids: CSAAGGALDEQYF.

This clonotype was seen repeatedly, ten times or more. V and J are TRBV3-1 and TRBJ2-7; D may be TRBD1 or TRBD2 (5 bases each). V was pared by 4 bases and J by 2 bases, with 15 bases between. The CDR3 runs to 15 residues. Per germline, CDR1 LGHDT and CDR2 YNNKEL (reference sequence). This CDR3 is CASSPGTRVPYEQYF. CDR3 coding DNA: TGTGCCAGCAGCCCCGGGACGAGAGTTCCCTACGAGCAGTACTTC.

The chain links TRBV6-1 to TRBJ1-1; D might be TRBD1 (5 bases). V lost 5 bases and J 1 base, leaving 14 bases between the germline ends. The CDR3 totals 15 residues. Germline V gene sequence: CDR1 MNHNS, CDR2 SASEGT. In DNA, the CDR3 is TGTGCCAGCAGTCGGGTAACGGGGCCGAACACTGAAGCTTTCTTT. It translates to CASSRVTGPNTEAFF.

There are many counts of this clonotype. CDR3 nucleotide sequence: TGCAGTGCTAGATTCCCGCGGACAGGGGTAAACTATGGCTACACCTTC. Protein sequence: CSARFPRTGVNYGYTF. The rearrangement uses TRBV20-1 and TRBJ1-2, with 9 nucleotides matching TRBD1. From germline, CDR1 is DFQATT and CDR2 SNEGSKA (reference sequence). The CDR3 has 16 amino acids. V was pared by 2 bases and J by 2 bases, with 9 bases of the junction left unmatched.

This clonotype was seen at least ten times. The chain is built from TRBV4-1 and TRBJ2-5, with 7 bases aligning to TRBD1. Trimming at V came to 4 bases and at J to 0 bases, leaving 5 bases not matched to a gene. This CDR3 region has 15 residues. Germline CDR1 reads MGHRA; CDR2 reads YSYEKL. The CDR3 DNA is TGCGCCAGCAGCCCCGGAGACAGGGACCAAGAGACCCAGTACTTC. This translates into CASSPGDRDQETQYF.

This clonotype was recorded only once. The genes are TRBV11-1 and TRBJ2-3; 10 bases line up with TRBD2. The CDR3 has 18 residues. V lost 1 base to trimming and J lost 1 base; unmatched junction nucleotides: 8. Germline V gene lookup returns CDR1 SGHAT and CDR2 FQDESV (reference sequence). For the CDR3, the DNA is TGTGCCAGCAGCTTAGTGGCTAGCGGGAGACTTGGCACAGATACGCAGTATTTT. Amino acid sequence: CASSLVASGRLGTDTQYF.

The sample holds many counts of this clonotype. The V call is TRBV2, the J call TRBJ2-5; D is unclear. The CDR3 is 10 amino acids. CDR1 and CDR2 (germline): SNHLY, FYNNEI. The V gene lost 6 bases and the J gene lost 8 bases, with 7 bases spanning the gap. The CDR3 region has the DNA TGTGCCAGCAGCTCAGTAACCCAGTACTTC. It codes for CASSSVTQYF.

Comments on this clonotype: This may be a read error: a much more frequent sequence differs by one nucleotide. The V gene is TRBV7-6, the J gene TRBJ1-1; D uncertain. The CDR3 has 14 amino acids. Germline CDR1 reads SGHVS; CDR2 reads FNYEAQ. Trimming pared 4 bases from V and 2 bases from J, leaving 11 bases between. The CDR3 nucleotides are TGTGCCAGCAGCTGCTCCGAGGGAAACACTGAAGCTTTCTTT. Residues: CASSCSEGNTEAFF.

This CDR3 is CASSYGTGGGSPLHF. CDR3 bases: TGCGCCAGCAGTTACGGAACAGGGGGCGGTTCACCCCTCCACTTT. V usage is TRBV5-1 and J usage is TRBJ1-6, with 9 positions matching TRBD1. Germline CDR1 is SGHRS and CDR2 is YFSETQ. With 5 bases clipped from V and 9 bases from J, the junction kept 9 bases outside the gene matches. The CDR3 extends over 15 amino acids.

This clonotype came up many times. This chain uses TRBV2 with TRBJ2-1; D unresolved. Germline CDR1 and CDR2: SNHLY and FYNNEI. This CDR3 has 12 amino acids. Trimming left V 5 bases short and J 3 bases short, with 5 bases between. CDR3 protein: CASSSDYNEQFF. The DNA of the CDR3 is TGTGCCAGCAGTTCCGACTACAATGAGCAGTTCTTC.